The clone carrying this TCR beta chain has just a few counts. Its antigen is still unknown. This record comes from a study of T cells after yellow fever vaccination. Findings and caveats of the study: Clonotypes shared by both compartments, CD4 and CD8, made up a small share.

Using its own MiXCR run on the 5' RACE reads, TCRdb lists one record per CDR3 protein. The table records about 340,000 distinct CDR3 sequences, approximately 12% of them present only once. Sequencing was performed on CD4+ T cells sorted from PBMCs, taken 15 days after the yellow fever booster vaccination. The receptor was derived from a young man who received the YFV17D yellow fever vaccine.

CDR3 DNA: TGCGCCAGCAGCTTTTACGGGTCGGAGCCCCTCCACTTT. Protein product: CASSFYGSEPLHF. V is TRBV5-1 and J is TRBJ1-6; D remains unclear. The CDR3 extends over 13 amino acids. Germline values: CDR1 SGHRS, CDR2 YFSETQ. The V end lost 2 bases, the J end lost 13 bases, and 13 bases lay between the germline ends.